A single sample is the source of the 28 T cell receptor beta chains below, sequenced in a study of blood T cell repertoires in COVID-19. Measured with immunoSEQ multiplex PCR; TCRdb has only the in-frame clones, and not every one. This table has approximately 210,000 clones, about four fifths appearing once. Sequencing was carried out using peripheral blood. These receptor sequences come from a woman aged 50 to 60 with active or convalescent COVID-19.

This chain uses TRBV2 with TRBJ2-1, with a tentative D call TRBD2 (6 bases). The CDR3 length is 15 residues. The germline V and J ends were trimmed by 5 bases and 6 bases, with 17 bases remaining between them. The germline CDR1 and CDR2 sequences are SNHLY and FYNNEI. The CDR3 protein is CASSLALGSGNEQFF. Here the CDR3 DNA reads TGTGCCAGCAGTCTAGCGCTGGGGAGCGGCAATGAGCAGTTCTTC. The variable domain in full, completed from reference TRBV2 and TRBJ2-1, reads EPEVTQTPSHQVTQMGQEVILRCVPISNHLYFYWYRQILGQKVEFLVSFYNNEISEKSEIFDDQFSVERPDGSNFTLKIRSTKLEDSAMYFCASSLALGSGNEQFFGPGTRLTVL.

The gene calls are TRBV6-1 and TRBJ2-2, with 13 bases lining up with TRBD2. The CDR3 covers 16 residues. The germline gives CDR1 MNHNS, CDR2 SASEGT. Losses at the gene ends were 5 bases for V and 6 bases for J; bases not matched to a gene: 6. The CDR3 nucleotides are TGTGCCAGCAGTCAAGGACTAGCGGGAGCTGCCGGGGAGCTGTTTTTT. This sequence encodes CASSQGLAGAAGELFF.

This clone was picked up a small number of times. CDR3 DNA sequence: TGCGCCAGCAGCCGGGGACAGGGGTGGACTGAAGCTTTCTTT. It is translated as CASSRGQGWTEAFF. This rearrangement joins TRBV5-1 to TRBJ1-1, with TRBD1 matching 10 bases. The CDR3 extends over 14 amino acids. The ends lost 4 bases at V and 5 bases at J; junction bases unmatched: 5. CDR1 is SGHRS and CDR2 is YFSETQ in the germline V gene. The full variable domain, in which reference TRBV5-1 and TRBJ1-1 provide the parts outside the CDR3, is KAGVTQTPRYLIKTRGQQVTLSCSPISGHRSVSWYQQTPGQGLQFLFEYFSETQRNKGNFPGRFSGRQFSNSRSEMNVSTLELGDSALYLCASSRGQGWTEAFFGQGTRLTVV.

The V and J genes are TRBV5-1 and TRBJ2-2; maybe TRBD2 (6 bases). Germline CDR1 reads SGHRS; CDR2 reads YFSETQ. V lost 5 bases to trimming and J lost 5 bases, with 10 bases between them. The CDR3 length is 13 residues. CDR3 nucleotides: TGCGCCAGCAGTCCGGAGGGGACCGGGGAGCTGTTTTTT. Its protein is CASSPEGTGELFF. Full variable domain (outside the CDR3, taken from reference TRBV5-1 and TRBJ2-2): KAGVTQTPRYLIKTRGQQVTLSCSPISGHRSVSWYQQTPGQGLQFLFEYFSETQRNKGNFPGRFSGRQFSNSRSEMNVSTLELGDSALYLCASSPEGTGELFFGEGSRLTVL.

This chain joins TRBV24-1 and TRBJ1-2; TRBD1 might be the D (6 bases). The CDR3 runs to 17 residues. From germline, CDR1 is KGHDR and CDR2 SFDVKD. Trimming took 1 base from V and 8 from J, leaving 22 bases between them. CDR3 in amino acids: CATSDFSSSGAGGGYTF. The DNA of the CDR3 is TGTGCCACCAGTGATTTCTCAAGCAGCGGAGCGGGGGGCGGCTACACCTTC.

The V call is TRBV6-5, the J call TRBJ2-5; tentative D call: TRBD1 (6 bases). Looked up from germline, CDR1 is MNHEY and CDR2 is SVGAGI. V lost 7 bases and J 5 bases, leaving 20 bases between the germline ends. The CDR3 loop spans 15 amino acids. DNA for the CDR3: TGTGCCAGCACTGGAGGAGACAGGCGATACGAGACCCAGTACTTC. Protein product: CASTGGDRRYETQYF.

V gene TRBV10-1 combines with J gene TRBJ2-7, with 7 bases identical to TRBD1. This CDR3 has 17 residues. The V gene's germline CDR1 is WNHNN and CDR2 SYGVQD (reference sequence). V was clipped by 8 bases and J by 0 bases; unmatched bases: 16. CDR3 amino acids: CASPQLGQAQFSYEQYV. The CDR3 DNA sequence: TGCGCCAGCCCTCAGCTCGGACAGGCGCAATTCTCCTACGAGCAGTACGTC.

The chain couples TRBV5-1 to TRBJ2-7; D possibly corresponds to TRBD1 (5 bases). CDR1 is SGHRS and CDR2 is YFSETQ in the germline V gene. The CDR3 length is 16 residues. V shed 4 bases and J shed 7 bases, with 24 bases lying between them. The CDR3 sequence: CASSARTRGAWSEQYF. For the CDR3, the DNA is TGCGCCAGCAGCGCCAGGACACGTGGGGCGTGGAGTGAGCAGTACTTC.

V gene TRBV4-2 combines with J gene TRBJ1-1; 7 bases line up with TRBD1. The CDR3 is made up of 15 amino acids. The ends lost 0 bases at V and 0 bases at J; junction bases unmatched: 1. Germline CDR1 reads LGHNA; CDR2 reads YNFKEQ. The CDR3, as DNA: TGTGCCAGCAGCCAAGATACAGGGGTGAACACTGAAGCTTTCTTT. This gives the protein CASSQDTGVNTEAFF.

The chain couples TRBV5-1 to TRBJ2-3, with TRBD2 matching over 11 bases. Germline V gene sequence: CDR1 SGHRS, CDR2 YFSETQ. The CDR3 is 18 amino acids. The V gene end was trimmed by 0 bases and the J gene end by 3 bases; junction bases not matched to a gene: 9. CDR3: CASSLAHGTSGLTDTQYF. The CDR3 DNA sequence: TGCGCCAGCAGCTTGGCCCATGGGACTAGCGGCCTGACAGATACGCAGTATTTT.

The chain has TRBV9 and TRBJ1-1; 10 nucleotides match TRBD1. V shed 4 bases, J shed 1 base, and the junction held 1 base outside the gene matches. The CDR3 runs to 14 residues. Germline assignment: CDR1 SGDLS and CDR2 YYNGEE. The CDR3 loop reads CASSRTGGNTEAFF. The CDR3 DNA follows: TGTGCCAGCAGCCGGACAGGGGGGAACACTGAAGCTTTCTTT.

The rearrangement uses TRBV5-1 and TRBJ2-3; 9 nucleotides line up with TRBD1. Germline CDR1 is SGHRS and CDR2 is YFSETQ. There are 14 residues in the CDR3. V lost 4 bases to trimming and J lost 5 bases; unmatched junction nucleotides: 5. In nucleotides, the CDR3 is TGCGCCAGCAGCCCGGGACAGGGTGGAGATACGCAGTATTTT. It encodes CASSPGQGGDTQYF.

The rearrangement links TRBV29-1 to TRBJ1-2, with TRBD1 identical over 7 bases. Trimming at V came to 6 bases and at J to 4 bases, leaving 5 bases not matched to a gene. Germline V gene data show CDR1 as SQVTM and CDR2 as ANQGSEA. There are 12 residues in the CDR3. CDR3 residues: CSVDRSAYGYTF. DNA of the CDR3: TGCAGCGTGGACAGGTCCGCCTATGGCTACACCTTC.

J is TRBJ2-6 and V is TRBV7-6; a weak D match, TRBD1 (6 bases). The CDR3 totals 15 residues. V lost 3 bases, J lost 4 bases, and 10 bases lay in between. The germline V gene has CDR1 SGHVS and CDR2 FNYEAQ. The CDR3 DNA follows: TGTGCCAGCAGCTTGGGACAATCCGGGGCCAACGTCCTGACTTTC. Translating gives CASSLGQSGANVLTF.

There are many counts of this clone. J is TRBJ2-5 and V is TRBV12-5, with D possibly matching TRBD1 (5 bases). Germline V gives CDR1 LGHNT, CDR2 FRNRAP. V lost 6 bases to trimming and J lost 2 bases, with 10 bases between them. The CDR3 is made up of 13 amino acids. The CDR3 sequence is CASGPGSQETQYF. The CDR3 DNA reads TGTGCTAGTGGCCCAGGGTCGCAAGAGACCCAGTACTTC.

This clone was picked up a small number of times. The chain recombines TRBV30 with TRBJ1-2, with D possibly being TRBD1 (6 bases). The V gene's germline CDR1 is GTSNPN and CDR2 SVGIG (reference sequence). V was cut by 7 bases and J by 1 base, with 13 bases left in between. The CDR3 covers 13 residues. The CDR3 DNA reads as TGTGCCTCCCAGGGGTCTCTTAACTATGGCTACACCTTC. This codes for CASQGSLNYGYTF.

V usage is TRBV28 and J usage is TRBJ1-1; possible D gene TRBD1, 6 bases. The germline gives CDR1 MDHEN, CDR2 SYDVKM. The length of the CDR3 is 12 residues. Trimming shortened V by 5 bases and J by 9 bases, and 13 bases separated the two germline ends. CDR3 DNA: TGTGCCAGCAGTGCTAACAGGGCCCAAGCTTTCTTT. It yields the protein CASSANRAQAFF.

Worth noting for this clone: In the same sample, other DNA sequences code for this CDR3. V gene TRBV6-5 combines with J gene TRBJ1-5; D is perhaps TRBD1 (5 bases). V lost 8 bases and J 4 bases, leaving 9 bases between the germline ends. The V gene's germline CDR1 is MNHEY and CDR2 SVGAGI. The CDR3 extends over 12 amino acids. CDR3 region: CASGGGNQPQHF. Here the CDR3 DNA reads TGTGCCAGCGGGGGAGGGAATCAGCCCCAGCATTTT.

This CDR3 is CASSQERTGGQETQYF. CDR3 in DNA: TGCGCCAGCAGCCAAGAAAGAACAGGGGGACAAGAGACCCAGTACTTC. This chain links TRBV4-1 with TRBJ2-5; 8 positions match TRBD1. V lost 0 bases, J lost 2 bases, and 5 bases stayed unmatched. Germline values: CDR1 MGHRA, CDR2 YSYEKL. The CDR3 runs 16 residues.

The chain is built from TRBV20-1 and TRBJ2-3; a possible D gene is TRBD1 (5 bases). Germline V CDR1 and CDR2: DFQATT, SNEGSKA (reference sequence). This CDR3 is 15 amino acids long. Trimming removed 3 bases at V and 0 bases at J, with 13 bases between. The CDR3 protein is CSASHRSTSTDTQYF. The CDR3 bases are TGCAGTGCTAGTCACAGGTCCACTAGCACAGATACGCAGTATTTT.

The chain recombines TRBV9 with TRBJ2-3, with 9 bases lining up with TRBD2. The J segment lost 3 bases and the V segment lost 4 bases, leaving 12 bases of the junction unmatched. The CDR3 has 17 amino acids. Germline loops: CDR1 SGDLS, CDR2 YYNGEE. CDR3 sequence: CASSPGLAGKGTDTQYF. For the CDR3, the DNA is TGTGCCAGCAGCCCCGGGCTAGCGGGAAAGGGGACAGATACGCAGTATTTT.

V and J are TRBV9 and TRBJ2-1, with 8 bases identical to TRBD1. CDR1 SGDLS and CDR2 YYNGEE come from the germline V gene. The CDR3 consists of 15 residues. V shed 0 bases, J shed 5 bases, and the junction held 4 bases outside the gene matches. CDR3 bases: TGTGCCAGCAGCGTAGGACAGGGGATTCACAATGAGCAGTTCTTC. As protein: CASSVGQGIHNEQFF.

The rearrangement joins TRBV5-6 to TRBJ2-2, with 8 bases fitting TRBD1. This CDR3 spans 17 amino acids. V lost 1 base and J lost 0; bases outside the gene matches: 5. CDR1 and CDR2 from the germline V gene are SGHDT and YYEEEE. The CDR3 DNA reads as TGTGCCAGCAGCTTGAACAGGGGGTGGTCGAACACCGGGGAGCTGTTTTTT. Translating gives CASSLNRGWSNTGELFF.

V gene TRBV29-1 combines with J gene TRBJ2-1; 8 bases are shared with TRBD2. There are 17 residues in the CDR3. Germline V lookup: CDR1 SQVTM, CDR2 ANQGSEA. V gave up 4 bases and J gave up 7 bases; unmatched junction bases: 18. The CDR3 DNA reads as TGCAGCGTTGCACTTCTATCGGGAGGGCCGGTGTTGAATGAGCAGTTCTTC. Protein sequence: CSVALLSGGPVLNEQFF.

This clone occurred once. V is TRBV6-5 and J is TRBJ1-1; TRBD1 matches at 10 bases. J was trimmed by 5 bases and V by 4 bases; bases with no gene match: 4. CDR3 length: 14 amino acids. Per germline, CDR1 MNHEY and CDR2 SVGAGI. CDR3 sequence reads: CASSWGQGSTEAFF. The CDR3 DNA follows: TGTGCCAGCAGTTGGGGACAGGGGTCGACTGAAGCTTTCTTT.

This chain joins TRBV20-1 and TRBJ2-5; TRBD2 might be the D (5 bases). The ends were cut back, 4 bases at V and 5 bases at J, with 8 bases in the middle. This CDR3 is 11 amino acids long. The germline gives CDR1 DFQATT, CDR2 SNEGSKA (reference sequence). The CDR3: CSAKPGETQYF. The CDR3 DNA reads TGCAGTGCTAAGCCGGGGGAGACCCAGTACTTC.

As to this clone: This sample also contains other DNA sequences that code for the same CDR3. This rearrangement joins TRBV5-1 to TRBJ2-5; TRBD1 aligns across 8 bases. Germline CDR1 SGHRS, CDR2 YFSETQ. The CDR3 consists of 13 residues. V gave up 2 bases and J gave up 4 bases; unmatched junction bases: 1. For the CDR3, the DNA is TGCGCCAGCAGCTTCACAGGGGGAGAGACCCAGTACTTC. It specifies CASSFTGGETQYF.

This clone was detected a few times. The V call is TRBV28, the J call TRBJ1-4; 10 bases align to TRBD1. Germline V gene data show CDR1 as MDHEN and CDR2 as SYDVKM. Unmatched junction bases numbered 2, after V lost 3 bases and J lost 7 bases. The CDR3 loop spans 14 amino acids. This CDR3 is CASSFGTGAEKLFF. As DNA, the CDR3 is TGTGCCAGCAGTTTTGGGACAGGGGCTGAAAAACTGTTTTTT.